The present TCR beta chain was sequenced within a study of T cell responses to AZD1222 COVID-19 vaccine. As for the study in general: Second doses were pooled across both intervals (about 4 or about 12 weeks). Findings and limits, study-wide: Repertoires were collected only later (after the peak T cell response had occurred). Clonal diversity was possibly underestimated, and the donors were mostly white British, with more females. With two AZD1222 doses given, Spike-specific TCR breadth and depth both rose.

The assay was immunoSEQ multiplex PCR, and TCRdb's table has in-frame clones only and misses some. The sample records 90,000 to 140,000 clones, around 76% being singletons. With 1 base clipped from V and 6 bases from J, the junction kept 8 bases outside the gene matches. CDR1 and CDR2 (germline): MGHRA, YSYEKL. The CDR3 is made up of 17 amino acids. This clone occurred once. As yet, its antigen is unknown. This TCR was recovered from an adult in good health. V is TRBV4-1 and J is TRBJ2-3; 12 positions match TRBD2. The sample in question was peripheral blood, obtained on day 0 of AZD1222 vaccination. CDR3 protein: CASSQGPSGGAMDTQYF. CDR3 nucleotides: TGCGCCAGCAGCCAAGGTCCTAGCGGGGGGGCGATGGATACGCAGTATTTT.